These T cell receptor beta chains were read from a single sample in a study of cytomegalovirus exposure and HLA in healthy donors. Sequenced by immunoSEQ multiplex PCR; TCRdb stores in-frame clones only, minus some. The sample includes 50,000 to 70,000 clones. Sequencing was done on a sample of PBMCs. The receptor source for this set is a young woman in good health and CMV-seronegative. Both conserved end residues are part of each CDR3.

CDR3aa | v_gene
CASSFRALYGYTF | TRBV11-3
CASSFWGRSYEQYF | TRBV5-4
CASSSETEPMNTEAFF | TRBV6-6
CASSTLASGGNEQFF | TRBV9
CASKDRGLNQPQHF | TRBV28
CASSTQGAGQPQHF | TRBV5-6
CASSRLGEETQYF | TRBV4-1
CSVYSEMNTEAFF | TRBV29-1
CASSLRASGTQETQYF | TRBV5-1
CASSSGSSYEQYF | TRBV25-1
CASSLGGQGASPLHF | TRBV28
CASTREAGETQYF | TRBV5-1
CASSVDPTYEQYF | TRBV9
CASTKQGIFEAFF | TRBV5-8
CASSFSERGSTEAFF | TRBV6-5
CASTGQGPNTEAFF | TRBV5-1
CASSQDPRGRPYGYTF | TRBV4-1
CSVVISGGSEQFF | TRBV29-1
CASSPGTGGDGYTF | TRBV19
CASRETSGGYEQYF | TRBV10-2
CASSLELETGKAFF | TRBV7-9
CASSFRDRGDYGYTF | TRBV5-4
CASSLLPRETQYF | TRBV11-1
CANGWRQPNYGYTF | TRBV6-1
CASSPIWDMETGELFF | TRBV11-2
CSASQETQYF | TRBV29-1
CASTGRTSGGNEQFF | TRBV6-1
CASSTSTGGREKLFF | TRBV9
CASSPTGGPNTGELFF | TRBV25-1
CASSPSRGRTEAFF | TRBV6-5
CASSARQYGYTF | TRBV7-2
CASSLGQGEFYEQYF | TRBV5-1
CASSLVGGGSIEQYF | TRBV5-8
CASRQGANEKLFF | TRBV7-2
CASSLGPSGSYEQYF | TRBV5-6
CASSFSGGAGDTQYF | TRBV7-3
CASSISVSGNTIYF | TRBV19
CASSEMTGWAFF | TRBV6-1
CATSRDRAGELFF | TRBV15
CASSIRQGRRNEKLFF | TRBV19
CASSLTGDRGKFF | TRBV5-4
CAWSSRRGPTGETQYF | TRBV30